The 19 T cell receptor beta chains reported below all come from one sample, sequenced in a study of memory CD4+ T cells and cytomegalovirus serostatus. Assay used: immunoSEQ multiplex PCR; TCRdb lists only in-frame clones, some missing. The table lists tens of thousands of clones, 76% of them singletons, with 4% to 5% in the top ten. The sort gate was single viable CD3+CD4+CD8-CD45RO+ cells for memory CD4+ T cells. Sequenced input: memory CD4+ T cells from blood. The receptors were sampled from an adult in good health and CMV-seropositive.

Only a few counts were recorded for this clone. This chain joins TRBV10-3 and TRBJ1-1, with D tentatively TRBD1 (5 bases). CDR3 size: 15 residues. Germline loops: CDR1 ENHRY, CDR2 SYGVKD. V lost 6 bases, J lost 4 bases, and 18 bases lay in between. Here the CDR3 DNA reads TGTGCCATCAGCGATCCGGGGGTGGCTAGCACTGAAGCTTTCTTT. Its translation is CAISDPGVASTEAFF.

The gene calls are TRBV13 and TRBJ2-7; 9 nucleotides line up with TRBD1. V trimming: 6 bases; J trimming: 6 bases; junction bases outside the gene matches: 0. The CDR3 is 11 residues long. Germline CDR1 reads PRHDT; CDR2 reads FYEKMQ (reference sequence). The DNA of the CDR3 is TGTGCCAGCAGGGGACAGGGCGAGCAGTACTTC. Protein: CASRGQGEQYF.

The chain joins TRBV6-5 to TRBJ1-5; D might be TRBD1 (5 bases). CDR3 length: 14 residues. Trimming cost V 8 bases and J 5 bases, with 16 bases left between them. The V gene's germline CDR1 is MNHEY and CDR2 SVGAGI. The CDR3 coding sequence is TGTGCCAGCGGACCGTCCGGGACGTATCAGCCCCAGCATTTT. It encodes CASGPSGTYQPQHF.

V and J are TRBV19 and TRBJ1-5, with D perhaps matching TRBD1 (6 bases). Germline lookup yields CDR1 LNHDA and CDR2 SQIVND (reference sequence). There are 13 residues in the CDR3. The ends were cut back, 6 bases at V and 5 bases at J, with 11 bases in the middle. The CDR3 DNA sequence: TGTGCCAGTAGAGGGGGGCCATATCAGCCCCAGCATTTT. This codes for CASRGGPYQPQHF.

V gene TRBV4-1 combines with J gene TRBJ1-3; D is undetermined. V was clipped by 4 bases and J by 4 bases, with 20 bases between them. The CDR3 has 17 residues. The germline gives CDR1 MGHRA, CDR2 YSYEKL. In DNA, the CDR3 is TGCGCCAGCAGCCGAGTAGGTATCGGGGAATCCGGAAACACCATATATTTT. It yields the protein CASSRVGIGESGNTIYF.

The CDR3 DNA sequence: TGTGCCAGCAGACCGAAGGACAGGTTGGGCGCTGAAGCTTTCTTT. As protein: CASRPKDRLGAEAFF. This chain links TRBV7-9 with TRBJ1-1; TRBD1 matches at 7 bases. The J segment lost 6 bases and the V segment lost 6 bases, leaving 13 bases of the junction unmatched. The germline gives CDR1 SEHNR, CDR2 FQNEAQ (reference sequence). The CDR3 loop spans 15 amino acids.

The gene calls are TRBV5-4 and TRBJ1-4; TRBD1 aligns across 10 bases. V lost 4 bases and J lost 8; bases outside the gene matches: 11. This CDR3 has 16 residues. Looked up from germline, CDR1 is SGHNT and CDR2 is YYREEE (reference sequence). CDR3: CASSEGPGTGEEKLFF. CDR3 coding DNA: TGTGCCAGCAGCGAGGGCCCCGGGACAGGGGAAGAAAAACTGTTTTTT.

The chain employs TRBV6-6 and TRBJ2-4; 10 nucleotides line up with TRBD1. The CDR3 consists of 16 residues. After removal of 5 bases from V and 1 base from J, the junction contained 5 bases not matched to a gene. The germline V gene has CDR1 MNHNY and CDR2 SVGAGI (reference sequence). CDR3 sequence reads: CASSGEGQGAKNIQYF. CDR3 DNA sequence: TGTGCCAGCAGTGGCGAGGGACAGGGGGCCAAAAACATTCAGTACTTC.

The chain links TRBV9 to TRBJ2-3; TRBD2 aligns across 11 bases. J was trimmed by 3 bases and V by 3 bases; bases with no gene match: 6. This CDR3 region has 16 residues. CDR1 is SGDLS and CDR2 is YYNGEE in the germline V gene. DNA for the CDR3: TGTGCCAGCAGCGCCCTGACTAGCGGGATAACAGATACGCAGTATTTT. This encodes CASSALTSGITDTQYF.

The chain recombines TRBV6-1 with TRBJ2-7; TRBD1 matches 9 bases. Per germline, CDR1 MNHNS and CDR2 SASEGT. The length of the CDR3 is 14 residues. After removal of 9 bases from V and 4 bases from J, the junction contained 10 bases not matched to a gene. In nucleotides, the CDR3 is TGTGCCAGTATCACCGGGACAGGGAGGTACGAGCAGTACTTC. This sequence encodes CASITGTGRYEQYF.

The V call is TRBV27, the J call TRBJ2-3; a weak D match, TRBD1 (5 bases). The CDR3 loop spans 13 amino acids. Germline V CDR1 and CDR2: MNHEY, SMNVEV (reference sequence). The germline V and J ends were trimmed by 9 bases and 3 bases, with 13 bases remaining between them. Here the CDR3 reads CASGQGGTDTQYF. The CDR3, as DNA: TGTGCCAGTGGGCAGGGTGGTACAGATACGCAGTATTTT.

The gene calls are TRBV4-2 and TRBJ2-6; 7 bases are a match to TRBD1. This CDR3 has 18 amino acids. CDR1 LGHNA and CDR2 YNFKEQ come from the germline V gene. Losses at the gene ends were 2 bases for V and 0 bases for J; bases not matched to a gene: 7. The CDR3 loop reads CASSQPGQVVSGANVLTF. CDR3 nucleotides: TGTGCCAGCAGCCAACCCGGACAGGTAGTCTCTGGGGCCAACGTCCTGACTTTC.

With respect to this clone: Different DNA sequences within this sample yield the same CDR3. The chain couples TRBV18 to TRBJ2-5, with D hard to call. V lost 4 bases and J 0 bases, leaving 0 bases between the germline ends. The CDR3 consists of 11 residues. Germline V CDR1 and CDR2: KGHSH, LQKENI. The chain's CDR3 is CASSHQETQYF. DNA for the CDR3: TGTGCCAGCTCACACCAAGAGACCCAGTACTTC.

The chain couples TRBV10-3 to TRBJ2-2; D not resolved. CDR3 length equals 12 residues. V lost 8 bases to trimming and J lost 1 base, with 5 bases between them. Per the germline V gene, CDR1 is ENHRY and CDR2 is SYGVKD. The CDR3 DNA is TGTGCCATCTCAGGGAACACCGGGGAGCTGTTTTTT. It is translated as CAISGNTGELFF.

The chain carries TRBV6-4 and TRBJ2-2; D is perhaps TRBD1 (5 bases). The CDR3 length is 15 residues. CDR1 MRHNA and CDR2 SNTAGT come from the germline V gene. Trimming pared 7 bases from V and 2 bases from J, leaving 14 bases between. The CDR3 region has the DNA TGTGCCAGCAACCCTCGGACAAAAAACACCGGGGAGCTGTTTTTT. Encoded protein: CASNPRTKNTGELFF.

V gene TRBV20-1 combines with J gene TRBJ1-1; D unresolved. From germline, CDR1 is DFQATT and CDR2 SNEGSKA (reference sequence). Trimming shortened V by 4 bases and J by 3 bases, and 6 bases separated the two germline ends. The CDR3 is 11 residues long. CDR3 residues: CSATGYTEAFF. The CDR3 bases are TGCAGTGCTACGGGATACACTGAAGCTTTCTTT.

The chain links TRBV15 to TRBJ2-5; D is perhaps TRBD2 (5 bases). This CDR3 spans 15 amino acids. Germline V gives CDR1 LNHNV, CDR2 YYDKDF (reference sequence). The ends were cut back, 0 bases at V and 1 base at J, with 9 bases in the middle. The chain's CDR3 is CATSRDRGPQETQYF. For the CDR3, the DNA is TGTGCCACCAGCAGAGATCGAGGGCCCCAAGAGACCCAGTACTTC.

V and J are TRBV18 and TRBJ2-5, with D tentatively TRBD2 (7 bases). The CDR3 length is 16 residues. Germline V gene sequence: CDR1 KGHSH, CDR2 LQKENI. V lost 6 bases and J lost 2, with 19 bases in between. The DNA of the CDR3 is TGTGCCAGCTCCCAAGTGGCGGGGGCCTTACAAGAGACCCAGTACTTC. Amino acids: CASSQVAGALQETQYF.

This clone was counted only a few times. This chain uses TRBV27 with TRBJ1-2, with TRBD1 as a possible D gene (6 bases). Between the trimmed V and J ends, which lost 5 bases and 8 bases, there was a span of 18 bases. The V gene's germline CDR1 is MNHEY and CDR2 SMNVEV (reference sequence). The CDR3 sequence is 14 residues long. This CDR3 reads CASSHRQAPEGYTF. CDR3 sequence (DNA): TGTGCCAGCAGTCATAGACAGGCCCCTGAGGGCTACACCTTC.